The clone carrying this TCR beta chain was observed once. Its antigen is undetermined. As for time point: blood 2 weeks post-SBRT. As to treatment: 15 Gy SBRT to primary tumor, nephrectomy 4 weeks later. Radiation-treated patients gave blood at baseline, week 2 and week 4. This sample stems from a study of radiation and T cells in renal cell carcinoma. In the study overall: Nephrectomy followed 15 Gy stereotactic body radiation by 4 weeks. Findings of the study overall: From baseline, blood top tumor clonotypes peaked at 2 weeks post-radiation. Pretreatment tumor biopsies were lacking, so baseline clonotypes are unknown.

Clones were read by immunoSEQ multiplex PCR, and TCRdb kept only the in-frame ones, dropping some. The sample has tens of thousands of clones; 75% to 90% are singletons. The TCR sequence derives from a woman in her seventies with renal cell carcinoma. The sample consisted of blood, taken from a patient whose treatment included radiotherapy and nephrectomy.

Written as DNA, the CDR3 is TGCAGCGTTGAAACGAATCAGCCCCAGCATTTT. This encodes CSVETNQPQHF. This chain links TRBV29-1 with TRBJ1-5; no firm D call. The CDR3 contains 11 residues. Germline V gene lookup returns CDR1 SQVTM and CDR2 ANQGSEA. V lost 2 bases and J 4 bases, leaving 3 bases between the germline ends.